This T cell receptor beta chain was sequenced for a study of cytomegalovirus exposure and HLA in healthy donors. 13 Jbeta primers and 60 Vbeta primers were used for the PCR. Repertoires were generated with immunoSEQ multiplex PCR, while TCRdb's copy carries only in-frame clones and drops some. This table holds about 300,000 clones, roughly 85% found once. V was trimmed by 1 base and J by 4 bases, leaving 14 bases between them. The CDR3 sequence is 15 residues long. CDR1 KGHSH and CDR2 LQKENI come from the germline V gene. The sequence was obtained from a man aged 40-49 years in good health and CMV-seropositive. Sequencing used PBMCs. This chain joins TRBV18 and TRBJ2-7; no firm D call. Here the CDR3 DNA reads TGTGCCAGCTCACCACAAGTGAAAAAACAATACGAGCAGTACTTC. As protein: CASSPQVKKQYEQYF.